The 25 T cell receptor beta chains below come from one sample, sequenced in a study of vaccination effects on CD4 cells after COVID-19. Within the ViraFEST assay, antigen-specific CD4+ T cells underwent expansion with viral peptide pools prior to sequencing. CD4+ T cell isolation took place after nine to eleven days of culture. As their vaccination, participants received two doses of either BNT162b2 or mRNA-1273. Assay used: immunoSEQ multiplex PCR; TCRdb lists only in-frame clones, some missing. Of around 65,000 clones in the sample, around four fifths were seen once. For these receptors, no antigen is known. Sequences were derived from CD4+ T cells from PBMCs cultured with HCoV-229E spike peptides, sampled after COVID-19 vaccination. These receptor sequences come from a human donor who received a COVID-19 vaccine.

CDR3 in amino acids: CASSLISGGHTF. The CDR3 nucleotides are TGTGCCAGCAGTTTAATATCCGGGGGACACACCTTC. The gene calls are TRBV12-3 or TRBV12-4 and TRBJ1-2; tentative D call: TRBD1 (5 bases). V shed 2 bases and J shed 12 bases, with 13 bases lying between them. This CDR3 contains 12 residues.

This chain joins TRBV6-1 and TRBJ1-2, with D tentatively TRBD1 (6 bases). This CDR3 contains 14 residues. CDR1 is MNHNS and CDR2 is SASEGT in the germline V gene. Trimming shortened V by 3 bases and J by 5 bases, and 13 bases separated the two germline ends. The CDR3 reads CASSEGSRGYGYTF. CDR3 nucleotides: TGTGCCAGCAGTGAGGGGAGCAGGGGATATGGCTACACCTTC.

The chain links TRBV28 to TRBJ1-3; tentatively, D is TRBD1 (5 bases). The CDR3 has 15 amino acids. Germline values: CDR1 MDHEN, CDR2 SYDVKM. The V end was cut by 5 bases, the J end by 3 bases, with 14 bases between. For the CDR3, the DNA is TGTGCCAGCAGTCCTTCAGGGAGATTTGGAAACACCATATATTTT. Translated, it gives CASSPSGRFGNTIYF. The full variable domain, its missing parts supplied by reference TRBV28 and TRBJ1-3, is DVKVTQSSRYLVKRTGEKVFLECVQDMDHENMFWYRQDPGLGLRLIYFSYDVKMKEKGDIPEGYSVSREKKERFSLILESASTNQTSMYLCASSPSGRFGNTIYFGEGSWLTVV.

This clone was counted between two and nine times. The V and J genes are TRBV25-1 and TRBJ2-1; 7 nucleotides agree with TRBD1. J was trimmed by 3 bases and V by 4 bases; bases with no gene match: 6. The CDR3 sequence is 15 residues long. In germline, CDR1 is MGHDK, CDR2 SYGVNS. CDR3 region: CASSGPGQFYNEQFF. CDR3 nucleotides: TGTGCCAGCAGTGGACCGGGACAGTTCTACAATGAGCAGTTCTTC. Using reference TRBV25-1 and TRBJ2-1 for the parts outside the CDR3, the full variable domain is EADIYQTPRYLVIGTGKKITLECSQTMGHDKMYWYQQDPGMELHLIHYSYGVNSTEKGDLSSESTVSRIRTEHFPLTLESARPSHTSQYLCASSGPGQFYNEQFFGPGTRLTVL.

The rearrangement links TRBV5-5 to TRBJ2-3; 7 nucleotides match TRBD2. Trimming cost V 0 bases and J 1 base; bases outside gene matches: 5. The germline gives CDR1 SGHKS, CDR2 YYEKEE (reference sequence). CDR3 length: 16 amino acids. The CDR3 sequence: CASSLAWTRGTDTQYF. CDR3 nucleotide sequence: TGTGCCAGCAGCTTGGCGTGGACTAGGGGCACAGATACGCAGTATTTT.

This clone was recorded a few times. The chain combines TRBV11-3 with TRBJ2-1; D call uncertain. In germline, CDR1 is SGHNT, CDR2 YENEEA. CDR3 length equals 14 residues. V was pared by 0 bases and J by 6 bases, with 9 bases between. CDR3 coding DNA: TGTGCCAGCAGCTTAGATTCAGTATCCAATGAGCAGTTCTTC. The encoded protein is CASSLDSVSNEQFF.

The J gene is TRBJ1-6, the V gene TRBV5-1; tentative D call: TRBD1 (6 bases). Germline V gene lookup returns CDR1 SGHRS and CDR2 YFSETQ. The CDR3 spans 14 residues. The V end lost 0 bases, the J end lost 14 bases, and 15 bases lay between the germline ends. In DNA, the CDR3 is TGCGCCAGCAGCTTGGGACAGGCCTATGAAACCCTCCACTTT. This encodes CASSLGQAYETLHF.

This sequence joins TRBV6-2 or TRBV6-3 and TRBJ1-6; D is possibly TRBD1 (5 bases). With 4 bases removed from V and 3 bases from J, the gap between germline ends came to 10 bases. The length of the CDR3 is 15 residues. CDR1 MNHEY and CDR2 SVGEGT come from the germline V gene. The CDR3 coding sequence is TGTGCCAGCAGTTTCCGGGACGGCTATAATTCACCCCTCCACTTT. Protein sequence: CASSFRDGYNSPLHF.

This chain joins TRBV28 and TRBJ2-7; TRBD1 agrees at 7 bases. J gave up 7 bases and V 5 bases, and 8 bases lay outside the gene matches. Per germline, CDR1 MDHEN and CDR2 SYDVKM. CDR3 length: 13 amino acids. The CDR3 sequence is CASSTRTGPEQYV. CDR3 nucleotides: TGTGCCAGCAGTACCCGGACAGGCCCGGAGCAGTACGTC.

The chain recombines TRBV4-1 with TRBJ2-5; TRBD2 matches at 11 bases. After removal of 1 base from V and 5 bases from J, the junction contained 9 bases not matched to a gene. This CDR3 region has 17 residues. The germline V gene encodes CDR1 MGHRA and CDR2 YSYEKL. In DNA, the CDR3 is TGCGCCAGCAGCCAAGGTGGTTTAGCGGGGGGGCCGGAGACCCAGTACTTC. Translated, it gives CASSQGGLAGGPETQYF.

This clone was seen a few times. This chain joins TRBV6-5 and TRBJ1-1; maybe TRBD1 (5 bases). Trimming left V 2 bases short and J 1 base short, with 8 bases between. The CDR3 is 14 amino acids. Looked up from germline, CDR1 is MNHEY and CDR2 is SVGAGI. CDR3 bases: TGTGCCAGCAGTTACGCAGGGCCGAACACTGAAGCTTTCTTT. It specifies CASSYAGPNTEAFF.

J is TRBJ1-1 and V is TRBV12-3 or TRBV12-4; D possibly corresponds to TRBD1 (6 bases). The V gene lost 3 bases and the J gene lost 8 bases, with 13 bases spanning the gap. The CDR3 is 13 residues long. In DNA, the CDR3 is TGTGCCAGCAGTTTTGGGGGCGGGTTCGAAGCTTTCTTT. It yields the protein CASSFGGGFEAFF.

This clone was observed a handful of times. V and J are TRBV6-5 and TRBJ1-5, with D possibly TRBD1 on 6 matching bases. Germline loops: CDR1 MNHEY, CDR2 SVGAGI. The CDR3 runs 15 residues. Trimming pared 6 bases from V and 2 bases from J, leaving 14 bases between. The CDR3: CASRRQEWGNQPQHF. The CDR3 coding sequence is TGTGCCAGCAGACGACAGGAATGGGGCAATCAGCCCCAGCATTTT.

The chain employs TRBV18 and TRBJ1-6, with TRBD1 matching over 9 bases. Germline CDR1 is KGHSH and CDR2 is LQKENI. The V and J ends lost 2 bases and 1 base, in that order; junction bases with no gene match: 3. The CDR3 spans 17 residues. The DNA of the CDR3 is TGTGCCAGCTCACCAACAGGGGGCAATTCCTATAATTCACCCCTCCACTTT. This sequence encodes CASSPTGGNSYNSPLHF.

The chain links TRBV6-6 to TRBJ1-1, with a weak D call TRBD1 (5 bases). The CDR3 has 13 amino acids. Germline CDR1 is MNHNY and CDR2 is SVGAGI (reference sequence). V lost 5 bases to trimming and J lost 5 bases, with 12 bases between them. CDR3 DNA sequence: TGTGCCAGCAGTCAAACAGGCGAGACTGAAGCTTTCTTT. Translation gives CASSQTGETEAFF.

The chain combines TRBV7-2 with TRBJ1-5; D is perhaps TRBD1 (6 bases). The V and J ends lost 5 bases and 6 bases respectively, with 17 bases between them. CDR1 and CDR2 (germline): SGHTA, FQGNSA. The CDR3 extends over 15 amino acids. The DNA of the CDR3 is TGTGCCAGCAGCGTAGGGTCGGGGGGCCCTCAGCCCCAGCATTTT. It specifies CASSVGSGGPQPQHF.

The chain employs TRBV29-1 and TRBJ2-2; D perhaps matches TRBD2 (6 bases). The germline V and J ends were trimmed by 7 bases and 1 base, with 16 bases remaining between them. Germline loops: CDR1 SQVTM, CDR2 ANQGSEA. The length of the CDR3 is 15 residues. For the CDR3, the DNA is TGCAGCGGTCGGCTGGGACTTATGAACACCGGGGAGCTGTTTTTT. Residues: CSGRLGLMNTGELFF.

The chain links TRBV2 to TRBJ1-5; D is perhaps TRBD1 (6 bases). The CDR3 extends over 14 amino acids. Germline V gives CDR1 SNHLY, CDR2 FYNNEI. Trimming took 4 bases from V and 9 from J, leaving 16 bases between them. CDR3 bases: TGTGCCAGCAGTGGAACAGGGACCCTTACGCCCCAGCATTTT. As protein: CASSGTGTLTPQHF.

The chain joins TRBV7-3 to TRBJ2-1, with 9 bases lining up with TRBD2. The V gene end was trimmed by 4 bases and the J gene end by 8 bases; junction bases not matched to a gene: 12. The CDR3 has 16 amino acids. CDR1 is SGHTA and CDR2 is FQGTGA in the germline V gene. The CDR3 spells CASSYQGGGAFDEQFF. The CDR3 DNA reads TGTGCCAGCAGCTACCAAGGCGGGGGGGCGTTTGATGAGCAGTTCTTC.

The V call is TRBV24-1, the J call TRBJ2-3; a possible D gene is TRBD1 (6 bases). V gave up 7 bases and J gave up 0 bases, with 13 bases separating them. Germline lookup yields CDR1 KGHDR and CDR2 SFDVKD. The CDR3 extends over 15 amino acids. CDR3 sequence: CATSPDRTSTDTQYF. In nucleotides, the CDR3 is TGTGCCACCAGCCCTGACAGGACTAGCACAGATACGCAGTATTTT.

This chain connects TRBV10-2 to TRBJ1-5, with D unclear. The CDR3 is 12 amino acids. The germline V gene has CDR1 WSHSY and CDR2 SAAADI. V dropped 6 bases and J dropped 0 bases, with 3 bases sitting between them. In DNA, the CDR3 is TGCGCCAGCAGCCGTAGCAATCAGCCCCAGCATTTT. It yields the protein CASSRSNQPQHF.

This rearrangement joins TRBV30 to TRBJ2-7; D ambiguous. Trimming pared 6 bases from V and 2 bases from J, leaving 20 bases between. From germline, CDR1 is GTSNPN and CDR2 SVGIG (reference sequence). This CDR3 region has 15 residues. The CDR3 region is CACPDLKPDPYEQYV. CDR3 sequence (DNA): TGTGCCTGCCCAGACCTCAAACCGGATCCCTACGAGCAGTACGTC.

The V and J genes are TRBV24-1 and TRBJ1-4; D is possibly TRBD1 (6 bases). The germline V gene has CDR1 KGHDR and CDR2 SFDVKD. The CDR3 has 14 amino acids. V was trimmed by 4 bases and J by 4 bases, leaving 9 bases between them. This CDR3 is CATSEGGLNEKLFF. DNA of the CDR3: TGTGCCACCAGTGAGGGGGGGCTTAATGAAAAACTGTTTTTT.

The chain carries TRBV19 and TRBJ2-1; D gene ambiguous. The CDR3 loop spans 13 amino acids. Germline V gene lookup returns CDR1 LNHDA and CDR2 SQIVND (reference sequence). Trimming took off 3 bases at V and 6 bases at J, with 9 bases between the two ends. The CDR3, as DNA: TGTGCCAGTAGTATTATTGGCCGCAATGAGCAGTTCTTC. Its translation is CASSIIGRNEQFF.

The genes are TRBV7-2 and TRBJ2-4; D tentatively reads TRBD1 or TRBD2 (7 bases each). Deletions cut 1 base from V and 3 bases from J, with 13 bases between. The CDR3 is 16 amino acids. Germline V gene data show CDR1 as SGHTA and CDR2 as FQGNSA. The CDR3 DNA reads TGTGCCAGCAGCTTAGACGCAGGGGGGGTCAAAAACATTCAGTACTTC. Translating it yields CASSLDAGGVKNIQYF.